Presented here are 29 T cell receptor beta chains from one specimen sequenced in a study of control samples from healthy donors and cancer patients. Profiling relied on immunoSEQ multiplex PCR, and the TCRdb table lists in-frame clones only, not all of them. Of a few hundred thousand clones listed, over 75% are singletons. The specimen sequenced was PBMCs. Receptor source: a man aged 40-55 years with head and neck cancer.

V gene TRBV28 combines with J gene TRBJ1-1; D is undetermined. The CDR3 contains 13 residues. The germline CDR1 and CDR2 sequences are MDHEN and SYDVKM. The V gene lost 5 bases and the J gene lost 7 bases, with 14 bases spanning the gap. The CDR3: CASSTPRPGEAFF. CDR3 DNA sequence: TGTGCCAGCAGTACCCCCCGGCCGGGTGAAGCTTTCTTT.

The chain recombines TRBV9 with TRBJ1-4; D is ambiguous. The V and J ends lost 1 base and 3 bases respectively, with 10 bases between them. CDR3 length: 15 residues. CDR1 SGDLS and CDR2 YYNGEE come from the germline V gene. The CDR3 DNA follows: TGTGCCAGCAGCGTAAGGCCAGCCTCTAATGAAAAACTGTTTTTT. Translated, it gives CASSVRPASNEKLFF.

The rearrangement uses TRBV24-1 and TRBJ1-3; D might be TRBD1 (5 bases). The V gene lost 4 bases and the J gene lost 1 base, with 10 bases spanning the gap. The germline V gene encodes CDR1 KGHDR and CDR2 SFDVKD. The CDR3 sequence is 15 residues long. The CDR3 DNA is TGTGCCACCAGTGACGGCAGGGCGTCTGGAAACACCATATATTTT. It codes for CATSDGRASGNTIYF.

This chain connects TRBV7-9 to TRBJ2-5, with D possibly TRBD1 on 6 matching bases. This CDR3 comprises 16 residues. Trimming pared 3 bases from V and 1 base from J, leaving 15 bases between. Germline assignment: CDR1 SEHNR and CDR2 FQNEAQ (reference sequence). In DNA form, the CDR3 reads TGTGCCAGCAGCTTCGGATGGGCAGGGGCCCAAGAGACCCAGTACTTC. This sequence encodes CASSFGWAGAQETQYF. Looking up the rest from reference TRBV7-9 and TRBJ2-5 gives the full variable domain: DTGVSQNPRHKITKRGQNVTFRCDPISEHNRLYWYRQTLGQGPEFLTYFQNEAQLEKSRLLSDRFSAERPKGSFSTLEIQRTEQGDSAMYLCASSFGWAGAQETQYFGPGTRLLVL.

In DNA, the CDR3 is TGTGCCAGCCAGGGGGTAACTGAAGCTTTCTTT. It is translated as CASQGVTEAFF. This sequence joins TRBV7-8 and TRBJ1-1; 7 bases match TRBD1. The germline gives CDR1 SGHVS, CDR2 FQNEAQ. The CDR3 covers 11 residues. V lost 8 bases and J lost 5; bases outside the gene matches: 2.

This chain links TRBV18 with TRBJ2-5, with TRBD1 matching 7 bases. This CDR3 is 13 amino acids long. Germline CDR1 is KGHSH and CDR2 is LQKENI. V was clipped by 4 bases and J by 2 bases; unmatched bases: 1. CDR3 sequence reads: CASSRGQQETQYF. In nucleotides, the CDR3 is TGTGCCAGCTCACGGGGACAGCAAGAGACCCAGTACTTC.

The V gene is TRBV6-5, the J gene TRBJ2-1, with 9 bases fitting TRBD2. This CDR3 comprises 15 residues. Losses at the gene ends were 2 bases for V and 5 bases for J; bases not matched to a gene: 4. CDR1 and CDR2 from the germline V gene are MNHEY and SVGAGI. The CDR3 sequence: CASSYQSGGNNEQFF. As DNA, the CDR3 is TGTGCCAGCAGTTACCAAAGCGGGGGGAACAATGAGCAGTTCTTC.

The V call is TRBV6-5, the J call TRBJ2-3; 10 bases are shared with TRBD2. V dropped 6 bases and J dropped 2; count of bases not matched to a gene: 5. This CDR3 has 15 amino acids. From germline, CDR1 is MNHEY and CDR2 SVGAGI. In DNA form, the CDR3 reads TGTGCCAGCAGCCCGACTAGCGGGTACACAGATACGCAGTATTTT. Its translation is CASSPTSGYTDTQYF.

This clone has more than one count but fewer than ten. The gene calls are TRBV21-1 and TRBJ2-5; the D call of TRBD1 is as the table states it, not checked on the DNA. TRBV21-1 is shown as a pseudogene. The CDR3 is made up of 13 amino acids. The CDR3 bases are TGTGCCATCCGTACAGGGTTGACAGAGACCCAGTACTTC. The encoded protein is CAIRTGLTETQYF.

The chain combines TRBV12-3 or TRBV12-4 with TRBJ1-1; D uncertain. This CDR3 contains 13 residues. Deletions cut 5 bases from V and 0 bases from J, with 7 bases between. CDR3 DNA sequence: TGTGCCAGCAGTCCTAGGATGAACACTGAAGCTTTCTTT. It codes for CASSPRMNTEAFF.

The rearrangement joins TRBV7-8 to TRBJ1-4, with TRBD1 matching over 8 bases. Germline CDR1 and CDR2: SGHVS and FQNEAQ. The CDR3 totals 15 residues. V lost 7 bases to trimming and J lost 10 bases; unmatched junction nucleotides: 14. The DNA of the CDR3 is TGTGCCAGCACCCCAAGCCCAGGGGGCCTAGGAAAACTGTTTTTT. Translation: CASTPSPGGLGKLFF.

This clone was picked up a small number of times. CDR3 DNA: TGTGCCAGCAGCTTGGGGCACGGGGGCAATCAGCCCCAGCATTTT. Its protein is CASSLGHGGNQPQHF. The J gene is TRBJ1-5, the V gene TRBV11-2, with D possibly TRBD1 on 5 matching bases. The CDR3 consists of 15 residues. Germline V lookup: CDR1 SGHAT, CDR2 FQNNGV. Between the trimmed V and J ends, which lost 3 bases and 2 bases, there was a span of 11 bases. The full variable domain, in which reference TRBV11-2 and TRBJ1-5 provide the parts outside the CDR3, is EAGVAQSPRYKIIEKRQSVAFWCNPISGHATLYWYQQILGQGPKLLIQFQNNGVVDDSQLPKDRFSAERLKGVDSTLKIQPAKLEDSAVYLCASSLGHGGNQPQHFGDGTRLSIL.

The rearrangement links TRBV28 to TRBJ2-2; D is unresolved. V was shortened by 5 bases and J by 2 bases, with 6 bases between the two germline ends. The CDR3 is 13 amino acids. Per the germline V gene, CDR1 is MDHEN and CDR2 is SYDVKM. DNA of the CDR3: TGTGCCAGCAGTCACGGTAACACCGGGGAGCTGTTTTTT. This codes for CASSHGNTGELFF.

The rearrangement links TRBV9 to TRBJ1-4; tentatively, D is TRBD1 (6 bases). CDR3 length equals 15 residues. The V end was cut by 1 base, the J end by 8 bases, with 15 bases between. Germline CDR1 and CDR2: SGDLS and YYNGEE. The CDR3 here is CASSVKSGDGEKLFF. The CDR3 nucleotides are TGTGCCAGCAGCGTAAAATCAGGGGATGGGGAAAAACTGTTTTTT.

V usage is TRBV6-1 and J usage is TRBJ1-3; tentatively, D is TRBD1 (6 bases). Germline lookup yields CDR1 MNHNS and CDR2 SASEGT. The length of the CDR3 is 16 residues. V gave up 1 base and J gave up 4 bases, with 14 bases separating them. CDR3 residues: CASSEGRGRKGNTIYF. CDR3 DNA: TGTGCCAGCAGTGAAGGGCGGGGGCGAAAAGGAAACACCATATATTTT.

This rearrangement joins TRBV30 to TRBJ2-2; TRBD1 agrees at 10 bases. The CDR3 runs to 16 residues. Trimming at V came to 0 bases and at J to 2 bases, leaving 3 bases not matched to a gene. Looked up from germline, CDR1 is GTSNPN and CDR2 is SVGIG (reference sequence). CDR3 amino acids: CAWSVWDRGNTGELFF. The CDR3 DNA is TGTGCCTGGAGTGTTTGGGACAGGGGAAACACCGGGGAGCTGTTTTTT. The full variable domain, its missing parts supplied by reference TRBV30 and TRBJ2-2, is SQTIHQWPATLVQPVGSPLSLECTVEGTSNPNLYWYRQAAGRGLQLLFYSVGIGQISSEVPQNLSASRPQDRQFILSSKKLLLSDSGFYLCAWSVWDRGNTGELFFGEGSRLTVL.

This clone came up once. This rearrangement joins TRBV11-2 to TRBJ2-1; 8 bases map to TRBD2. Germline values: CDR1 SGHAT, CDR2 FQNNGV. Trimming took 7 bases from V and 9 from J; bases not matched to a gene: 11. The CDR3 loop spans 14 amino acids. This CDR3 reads CASTPAGGRSEQFF. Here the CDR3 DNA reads TGTGCCAGCACCCCGGCCGGCGGGAGGTCTGAGCAGTTCTTC.

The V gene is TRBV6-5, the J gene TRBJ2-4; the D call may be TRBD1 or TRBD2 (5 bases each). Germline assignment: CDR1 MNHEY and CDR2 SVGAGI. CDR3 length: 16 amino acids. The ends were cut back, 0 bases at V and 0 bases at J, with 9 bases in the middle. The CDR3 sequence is CASSYSRDGAKNIQYF. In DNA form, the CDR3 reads TGTGCCAGCAGTTACTCCCGGGACGGAGCCAAAAACATTCAGTACTTC.

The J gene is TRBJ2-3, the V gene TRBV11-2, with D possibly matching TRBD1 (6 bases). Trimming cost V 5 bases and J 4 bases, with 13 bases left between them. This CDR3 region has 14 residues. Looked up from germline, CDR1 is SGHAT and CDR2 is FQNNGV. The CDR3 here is CASSRGGGPDTQYF. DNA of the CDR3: TGTGCCAGCAGCCGAGGGGGTGGCCCAGATACGCAGTATTTT.

The CDR3 reads CASSLAMGPGQETQYF. For the CDR3, the DNA is TGTGCCAGCAGCTTAGCTATGGGGCCAGGCCAAGAGACCCAGTACTTC. The chain is built from TRBV5-8 and TRBJ2-5; possible D gene TRBD1, 5 bases. The CDR3 covers 16 residues. Trimming removed 2 bases at V and 1 base at J, with 15 bases between. Germline-derived CDR1 and CDR2 are SGHTS and YDEGEE. The complete variable domain, with remaining parts taken from reference TRBV5-8 and TRBJ2-5, reads EAGVTQSPTHLIKTRGQQATLRCSPISGHTSVYWYQQALGLGLQFLLWYDEGEERNRGNFPPRFSGRQFPNYSSELNVNALELEDSALYLCASSLAMGPGQETQYFGPGTRLLVL.

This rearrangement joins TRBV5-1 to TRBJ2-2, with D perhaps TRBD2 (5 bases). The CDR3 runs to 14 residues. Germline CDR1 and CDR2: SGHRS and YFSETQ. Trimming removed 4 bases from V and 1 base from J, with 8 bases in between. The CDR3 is CASSQEGNTGELFF. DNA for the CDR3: TGCGCCAGCAGCCAAGAGGGGAACACCGGGGAGCTGTTTTTT.

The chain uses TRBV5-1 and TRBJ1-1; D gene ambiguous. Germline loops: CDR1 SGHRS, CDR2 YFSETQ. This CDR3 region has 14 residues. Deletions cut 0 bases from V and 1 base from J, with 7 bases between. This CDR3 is CASSLDGRNTEAFF. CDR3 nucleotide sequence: TGCGCCAGCAGCTTGGATGGTAGGAACACTGAAGCTTTCTTT.

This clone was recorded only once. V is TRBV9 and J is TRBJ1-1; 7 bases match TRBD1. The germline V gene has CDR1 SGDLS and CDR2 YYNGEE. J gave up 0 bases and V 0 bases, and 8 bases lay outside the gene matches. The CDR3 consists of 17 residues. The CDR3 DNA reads TGTGCCAGCAGCGTAGGAACAACAGGGGAAGTGAACACTGAAGCTTTCTTT. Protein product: CASSVGTTGEVNTEAFF. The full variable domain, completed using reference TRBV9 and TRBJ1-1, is DSGVTQTPKHLITATGQRVTLRCSPRSGDLSVYWYQQSLDQGLQFLIQYYNGEERAKGNILERFSAQQFPDLHSELNLSSLELGDSALYFCASSVGTTGEVNTEAFFGQGTRLTVV.

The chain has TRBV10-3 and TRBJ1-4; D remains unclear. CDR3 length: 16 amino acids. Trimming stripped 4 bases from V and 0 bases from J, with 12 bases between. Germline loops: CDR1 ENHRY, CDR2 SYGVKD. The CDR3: CAISGHGGPTNEKLFF. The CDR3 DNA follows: TGTGCCATCAGTGGGCATGGTGGCCCAACTAATGAAAAACTGTTTTTT.

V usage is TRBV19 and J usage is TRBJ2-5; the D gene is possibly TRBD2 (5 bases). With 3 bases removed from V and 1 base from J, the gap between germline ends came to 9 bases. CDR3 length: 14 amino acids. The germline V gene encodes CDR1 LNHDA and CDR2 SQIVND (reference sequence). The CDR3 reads CASSIALAQETQYF. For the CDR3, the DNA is TGTGCCAGTAGTATCGCCCTAGCCCAAGAGACCCAGTACTTC.

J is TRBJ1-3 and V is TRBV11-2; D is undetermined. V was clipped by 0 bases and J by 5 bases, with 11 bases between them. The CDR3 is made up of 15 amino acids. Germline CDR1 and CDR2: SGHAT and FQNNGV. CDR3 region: CASSLDPNQRNTIYF. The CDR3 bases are TGTGCCAGCAGCTTAGATCCGAATCAGAGAAACACCATATATTTT.

CDR3 nucleotides: TGTGCCATCAGTGCTAACTATGGCTACACCTTC. Its protein product is CAISANYGYTF. The chain employs TRBV10-3 and TRBJ1-2; no clear D gene. The CDR3 covers 11 residues. Trimming shortened V by 4 bases and J by 0 bases, and 0 bases separated the two germline ends. The germline V gene encodes CDR1 ENHRY and CDR2 SYGVKD.

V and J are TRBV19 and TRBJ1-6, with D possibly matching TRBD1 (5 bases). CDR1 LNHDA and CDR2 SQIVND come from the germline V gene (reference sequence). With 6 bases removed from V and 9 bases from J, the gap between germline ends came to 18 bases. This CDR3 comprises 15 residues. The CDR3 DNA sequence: TGTGCCAGTAGCGTCAGGGTTCTGGGTGGTTCACCCCTCCACTTT. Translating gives CASSVRVLGGSPLHF.

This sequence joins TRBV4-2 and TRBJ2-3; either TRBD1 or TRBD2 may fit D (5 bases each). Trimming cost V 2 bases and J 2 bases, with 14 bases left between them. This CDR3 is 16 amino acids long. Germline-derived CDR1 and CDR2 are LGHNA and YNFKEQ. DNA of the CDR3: TGTGCCAGCAGCCAAAACCCGGGACGCATCACAGATACGCAGTATTTT. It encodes CASSQNPGRITDTQYF.